The 26 T cell receptor beta chains given below trace back to one sample, sequenced in a study of blood T cells in healthy people across ages. Through a sample-barcoded 5' primer and a J-beta primer mix, a second PCR was run for about 6 to 12 cycles. From the 5' RACE reads, TCRdb called clonotypes with MiXCR, one entry per CDR3 protein. The sample records approximately 810,000 distinct CDR3 sequences, about 28% being singletons. The specimen sequenced was blood. The receptors stem from a woman aged 80 or over in good health.

This clonotype was observed a handful of times. V is TRBV5-1 and J is TRBJ1-4, with D unresolved. Germline CDR1 is SGHRS and CDR2 is YFSETQ. V was clipped by 0 bases and J by 8 bases, with 14 bases between them. The CDR3 loop spans 15 amino acids. The CDR3 is CASSLGLGLDEKLFF. The CDR3 nucleotides are TGCGCCAGCAGCTTGGGGCTTGGATTGGACGAAAAACTGTTTTTT.

The chain recombines TRBV7-2 with TRBJ1-2; tentatively, D is TRBD1 (6 bases). The CDR3 sequence is 15 residues long. From germline, CDR1 is SGHTA and CDR2 FQGNSA. Trimming removed 0 bases at V and 6 bases at J, with 14 bases between. The CDR3 spells CASSLAWGAPDGYTF. In DNA form, the CDR3 reads TGTGCCAGCAGCTTAGCGTGGGGGGCCCCGGATGGCTACACCTTC. The full variable domain, rest sourced from reference TRBV7-2 and TRBJ1-2, is GAGVSQSPSNKVTEKGKDVELRCDPISGHTALYWYRQSLGQGLEFLIYFQGNSAPDKSGLPSDRFSAERTGGSVSTLTIQRTQQEDSAVYLCASSLAWGAPDGYTFGSGTRLTVV.

This clonotype was counted many times. The chain links TRBV7-2 to TRBJ2-3; 8 positions match TRBD2. With 5 bases clipped from V and 1 base from J, the junction kept 8 bases outside the gene matches. The CDR3 totals 16 residues. The germline CDR1 and CDR2 sequences are SGHTA and FQGNSA. The CDR3 spells CASSPFGAGGTDTQYF. CDR3 coding DNA: TGTGCCAGCAGCCCCTTCGGAGCGGGGGGCACAGATACGCAGTATTTT. Using reference TRBV7-2 and TRBJ2-3 for the parts outside the CDR3, the full variable domain is GAGVSQSPSNKVTEKGKDVELRCDPISGHTALYWYRQSLGQGLEFLIYFQGNSAPDKSGLPSDRFSAERTGGSVSTLTIQRTQQEDSAVYLCASSPFGAGGTDTQYFGPGTRLTVL.

The rearrangement uses TRBV20-1 and TRBJ1-1; maybe TRBD1 (5 bases). Germline CDR1 DFQATT, CDR2 SNEGSKA (reference sequence). Trimming shortened V by 3 bases and J by 4 bases, and 15 bases separated the two germline ends. CDR3 length equals 14 residues. The CDR3 region has the DNA TGCAGTGCTAGCGGGGCAGACTTATTCACTGAAGCTTTCTTT. Residues: CSASGADLFTEAFF.

This clonotype was detected many times. The J gene is TRBJ2-1, the V gene TRBV6-5, with TRBD2 matching over 11 bases. V gave up 4 bases and J gave up 0 bases; unmatched junction bases: 8. CDR3 length: 18 residues. Per the germline V gene, CDR1 is MNHEY and CDR2 is SVGAGI. The CDR3 region is CASSSYLAGGYSYNEQFF. Written as DNA, the CDR3 is TGTGCCAGCAGTTCTTACCTAGCGGGGGGCTACTCCTACAATGAGCAGTTCTTC.

As concerns this clonotype: The CDR3 does not close with the conserved phenylalanine or tryptophan, likely indicating a read error. It is unclear where the CDR3 begins or ends on the DNA, so no DNA is shown, and the CDR3 is as TCRdb lists it. The chain joins TRBV7-2 to TRBJ2-1; the table gives TRBD1 as D, unverified against the DNA. The CDR3 sequence runs 16 residues, both termini included. Germline assignment: CDR1 SGHTA and CDR2 FQGNSA. This CDR3 reads CASKSGVGVYGYTFGS.

This clonotype was seen repeatedly, ten times or more. CDR3 residues: CASSLRQGTDTQYF. The CDR3 DNA reads as TGTGCCAGCAGCTTAAGGCAGGGCACAGATACGCAGTATTTT. The chain carries TRBV7-9 and TRBJ2-3; D remains unclear. Trimming took off 2 bases at V and 1 base at J, with 7 bases between the two ends. The V gene's germline CDR1 is SEHNR and CDR2 FQNEAQ (reference sequence). The CDR3 loop spans 14 amino acids.

This clonotype occurred many times. The chain employs TRBV7-9 and TRBJ1-5; 7 bases agree with TRBD1. The CDR3 length is 15 residues. Germline V gene lookup returns CDR1 SEHNR and CDR2 FQNEAQ (reference sequence). Trimming at V came to 3 bases and at J to 3 bases, leaving 5 bases not matched to a gene. The CDR3: CASSLTGQANQPQHF. The CDR3 nucleotides read TGTGCCAGCAGCTTGACCGGACAGGCCAATCAGCCCCAGCATTTT.

This clonotype has ten or more counts. The genes are TRBV3-1 and TRBJ2-3; D might be TRBD1 or TRBD2, each matching 5 bases. The germline V gene has CDR1 LGHDT and CDR2 YNNKEL (reference sequence). The V end was cut by 2 bases, the J end by 2 bases, with 20 bases between. This CDR3 has 18 residues. The CDR3 nucleotides are TGTGCCAGCAGCCAAAGGGGTGGGGGTAGAGCATACACAGATACGCAGTATTTT. It specifies CASSQRGGGRAYTDTQYF.

As to this clonotype: This may arise from a read error, as a much more abundant clone is one base away. The CDR3 DNA reads as TGCAGTACTAGAGTCGGCGGGGGGGCCGAGGAGACCCAGTACTTC. Its protein is CSTRVGGGAEETQYF. The J gene is TRBJ2-7, the V gene TRBV20-1, with 9 bases fitting TRBD2. With the DNA end fitting TRBJ2-5 better, the J assignment may be wrong. CDR3 length: 15 amino acids. Germline V gene sequence: CDR1 DFQATT, CDR2 SNEGSKA (reference sequence).

This clonotype has only one observation. This chain connects TRBV6-1 to TRBJ2-2; 11 nucleotides match TRBD2. Germline V gene sequence: CDR1 MNHNS, CDR2 SASEGT. V lost 4 bases and J lost 5; bases outside the gene matches: 3. The CDR3 has 15 residues. The CDR3 is CASSAGLADTGELFF. Written as DNA, the CDR3 is TGTGCCAGCAGTGCGGGACTAGCGGATACCGGGGAGCTGTTTTTT.

This clonotype was counted many times. This chain links TRBV3-1 with TRBJ2-5, with D hard to call. This CDR3 contains 12 residues. In germline, CDR1 is LGHDT, CDR2 YNNKEL (reference sequence). Trimming removed 0 bases from V and 8 bases from J, with 7 bases in between. CDR3 bases: TGTGCCAGCAGCCAAGAAGGGCTAACCCAGTACTTC. Translation: CASSQEGLTQYF.

The CDR3 protein is CSVLTVGAGIGFEQYF. CDR3 DNA: TGCAGCGTCCTTACCGTAGGGGCGGGGATAGGATTCGAGCAGTACTTC. The chain employs TRBV29-1 and TRBJ2-7, with D maybe TRBD2 (6 bases). V gave up 6 bases and J gave up 6 bases, with 27 bases separating them. CDR1 and CDR2 from the germline V gene are SQVTM and ANQGSEA. The length of the CDR3 is 16 residues.

The gene calls are TRBV7-8 and TRBJ1-5; no definite D call. The germline gives CDR1 SGHVS, CDR2 FQNEAQ. Deletions cut 5 bases from V and 2 bases from J, with 16 bases between. The CDR3 runs 16 residues. The CDR3 DNA reads TGTGCCAGCAGCCCAACGGGCGTTACAGGCAATCAGCCCCAGCATTTT. It codes for CASSPTGVTGNQPQHF.

The V gene is TRBV20-1, the J gene TRBJ2-5; D not resolved. This CDR3 contains 11 residues. Germline assignment: CDR1 DFQATT and CDR2 SNEGSKA (reference sequence). V was shortened by 3 bases and J by 5 bases, with 7 bases between the two germline ends. CDR3 in amino acids: CSASTWETQYF. The CDR3 DNA reads as TGCAGTGCTAGCACTTGGGAGACCCAGTACTTC.

Only a few counts were recorded for this clonotype. One base away lies a much larger clone, so this may be a sequencing read error. V is TRBV20-1 and J is TRBJ2-7; D may match TRBD1 or TRBD2 (5 bases each). V dropped 1 base and J dropped 7 bases, with 17 bases sitting between them. CDR1 is DFQATT and CDR2 is SNEGSKA in the germline V gene (reference sequence). The CDR3 covers 14 residues. CDR3 amino acids: CSARVSGRINEQYF. The CDR3 coding sequence is TGCAGTGCTAGAGTATCGGGGCGGATCAATGAGCAGTACTTC.

This clonotype was recorded at least ten times. Relative to the germline gene, one junction end is altered; a read error may explain this. This sequence joins TRBV7-3 and TRBJ2-3; 7 bases match TRBD1. In germline, CDR1 is SGHTA, CDR2 FQGTGA. CDR3 length equals 15 residues. CDR3 DNA sequence: TGCGCCAGCAGCCCACTGGGACAGAGCACAGATACGCAGTATTTT. Amino acids: CASSPLGQSTDTQYF. Together with reference TRBV7-3 and TRBJ2-3, the CDR3 gives the full variable domain: GAGVSQTPSNKVTEKGKYVELRCDPISGHTALYWYRQSLGQGPEFLIYFQGTGAADDSGLPNDRFFAVRPEGSVSTLKIQRTERGDSAVYLCASSPLGQSTDTQYFGPGTRLTVL.

This clonotype appeared a few times. One junction end does not reproduce the germline sequence, and a read error may be involved. The chain uses TRBV7-7 and TRBJ2-1; maybe TRBD2 (5 bases). This CDR3 comprises 15 residues. Germline loops: CDR1 SSHAT, CDR2 FNYEAQ (reference sequence). The CDR3 nucleotides read TGTGCTAGCAGCTTAACCCTCGGGAAATACAATGAGCAGTTCTTC. It specifies CASSLTLGKYNEQFF.

The CDR3 loop reads CSASDQGQGGNSPLHF. The CDR3 region has the DNA TGCAGTGCTAGCGATCAAGGACAGGGAGGAAATTCACCCCTCCACTTT. The chain links TRBV20-1 to TRBJ1-6, with TRBD1 identical over 8 bases. The CDR3 loop spans 16 amino acids. Losses at the gene ends were 3 bases for V and 7 bases for J; bases not matched to a gene: 11. Germline CDR1 reads DFQATT; CDR2 reads SNEGSKA (reference sequence).

V usage is TRBV7-9 and J usage is TRBJ2-7; D call uncertain. CDR1 and CDR2 (germline): SEHNR, FQNEAQ (reference sequence). This CDR3 is 13 amino acids long. Trimming left V 5 bases short and J 2 bases short, with 10 bases between. The CDR3 sequence is CASSPSVTYEQYF. The DNA for the CDR3 is TGTGCCAGCAGCCCCAGCGTAACCTACGAGCAGTACTTC.

This clonotype was seen only a few times. Its ends do not fully match the called genes, so a read error is possible. V and J are TRBV18 and TRBJ2-2; possible D gene TRBD2, 5 bases. Germline V gives CDR1 KGHSH, CDR2 LQKENI. This CDR3 is 14 amino acids long. This chain's CDR3 is CASSPIGNTGERFF. In nucleotides, the CDR3 is TGTGCCAGCTCACCAATCGGGAACACCGGGGAGCGGTTTTTT.

Ten or more counts support this clonotype. The CDR3 nucleotides read TGTGCCTGGAGTGGACAGGGTCGAACTGAAGCTTTCTTT. Its translation: CAWSGQGRTEAFF. V gene TRBV30 combines with J gene TRBJ1-1, with 7 bases identical to TRBD1. The length of the CDR3 is 13 residues. V shed 1 base, J shed 5 bases, and the junction held 4 bases outside the gene matches. Germline-derived CDR1 and CDR2 are GTSNPN and SVGIG (reference sequence).

At least ten counts were recorded for this clonotype. This sequence joins TRBV6-2 or TRBV6-3 and TRBJ2-3, with TRBD1 matching 7 bases. Trimming removed 0 bases from V and 0 bases from J; junction bases left unmatched: 6. CDR1 and CDR2 from the germline V gene are MNHEY and SVGEGT. The CDR3 length is 17 residues. Here the CDR3 DNA reads TGTGCCAGCAGTTACTCGGCAGGACAGGCAAGCACAGATACGCAGTATTTT. It encodes CASSYSAGQASTDTQYF.

Many counts were recorded for this clonotype. The chain uses TRBV2 and TRBJ2-7, with 7 bases that match TRBD2. The J call could be wrong; TRBJ2-5 is a better fit for the DNA end. Looked up from germline, CDR1 is SNHLY and CDR2 is FYNNEI. The CDR3 contains 15 residues. The CDR3 is CASRGGSGRSETQYF. In DNA form, the CDR3 reads TGTGCCAGCAGGGGGGGGTCCGGGAGGTCGGAGACCCAGTACTTC.

Regarding this clonotype: Possible read error: a much larger clone is one base away. This sequence joins TRBV20-1 and TRBJ2-6; D is uncertain. There are 15 residues in the CDR3. In germline, CDR1 is DFQATT, CDR2 SNEGSKA (reference sequence). The ends were cut back, 2 bases at V and 2 bases at J, with 10 bases in the middle. CDR3 loop: CSARPTWAGANVLTF. The CDR3 region has the DNA TGCAGTGCTAGACCGACATGGGCTGGGGCCAACGTCCTGACTTTC.

This clonotype showed up many times. The chain combines TRBV14 with TRBJ2-3; the match to TRBD2 covers 13 bases. Germline V gives CDR1 SGHDN, CDR2 FVKESK. This CDR3 has 17 amino acids. Trimming removed 4 bases from V and 2 bases from J; junction bases left unmatched: 6. The chain's CDR3 is CASSPRTSGGLTDTQYF. The CDR3 nucleotides are TGTGCCAGCAGCCCTCGGACTAGCGGGGGACTCACAGATACGCAGTATTTT.